Listed below are T cell receptor beta chains from one sample, sequenced in a study of response to subunit inactivated influenza vaccine. TCRdb reprocessed the RT-PCR reads with MiXCR, giving one entry per CDR3 protein. Seen here are 550,000 to 800,000 distinct CDR3 sequences, about 15% observed once, and the top ten hold 5.5% to 7%. Source: PBMCs from blood, taken 14 to 15 days before vaccination. The receptor source for this set is a man in his forties or fifties who received an inactivated influenza vaccine. CDR3s include the opening cysteine and the closing phenylalanine or tryptophan.

v_call cdr3_aa
TRBV20-1 CSAGEGYGYTF
TRBV5-6 CASSVDIGEKLFF
TRBV4-3 CASSQERGTRTRQFF
TRBV29-1 CSVIATGELFF
TRBV7-9 CASSLAWTGTIDYGYTF
TRBV12-3/TRBV12-4 CASSLSFPADSYEQYF
TRBV9 CASSPGTKNADTQYF
TRBV11-1 CASSLTVMLSRDSSYEQYF
TRBV7-9 CASSFLRVTDTQYF
TRBV7-2 CASSTDQGGPLRGEQYF
TRBV20-1 CSAREGISYEQYF
TRBV6-2/TRBV6-3 CATRTSGRLSQYF
TRBV7-3 CASALSPNQPQHF
TRBV12-3/TRBV12-4 CASKPTGISNEQFF
TRBV19 CASSKPGLAGVLETQYF
TRBV5-1 CASSEGPSNSPLHF
TRBV6-2/TRBV6-3 CATLEVGKGYEQYF
TRBV9 CASSAIGRADTQYF
TRBV5-1 CASSLGGIEEKLFF
TRBV6-1 CASSSGQKLHSPLHF
TRBV24-1 CATSGASRGAHNEQFF
TRBV12-3/TRBV12-4 CASSLQGAQGTEAFF
TRBV5-1 CASSLGGLGFVYEQFF
TRBV6-2/TRBV6-3 CASSYLRDTYEQYF
TRBV4-3 CASSQSGVEALFF